This TCR beta chain came from a study of blood T cell repertoires in COVID-19. Per the study methods: Amplification of reference gene primers was used by the study to estimate nucleated cell counts. Only in-frame clones appear in the TCRdb table, and some are missing; sequencing was by immunoSEQ multiplex PCR. V, J and clone size were drawn from that table, and D and trimming were deduced from the DNA. This sample has approximately 110,000 clones, with about 93% found just once. With V trimmed by 0 bases and J by 6 bases, 11 bases remained unmatched. Germline-derived CDR1 and CDR2 are SGHRS and YFSETQ. The CDR3 spans 17 residues.

The sequence was collected from a man aged 50 to 60 with COVID-19, enrolled during active disease. The sample comprised peripheral blood. This sequence joins TRBV5-1 and TRBJ2-2, with 7 nucleotides matching TRBD2. The CDR3 here is CASSLEGGLVGSGELFF. The CDR3 region has the DNA TGCGCCAGCAGCTTGGAAGGTGGACTAGTTGGGTCCGGGGAGCTGTTTTTT.